Listed below are T cell receptor beta chains from one sample, sequenced in a study of blood T cell repertoires in COVID-19. Here immunoSEQ multiplex PCR was the method, and the copy in TCRdb shows in-frame clones only, minus some. The repertoire holds a few hundred thousand clones, with approximately 85% as singletons. Sequencing was performed on peripheral blood. These TCRs come from a human donor with COVID-19, enrolled during active disease. The donor label of this sample is uncertain. The CDR3 runs from the conserved cysteine through the conserved F or W. A D gene is named only where the DNA matches it firmly. Clone size is shown for a subset of rows, as once, few, many or a class of expanded clone.

size	V	J	D	DNA	CDR3
.	TRBV3-1/TRBV3-2	TRBJ2-1	.	TGTGCCAGCAGCCAAGGAGGCGATGAGCAGTTCTTC	CASSQGGDEQFF
.	TRBV7-2	TRBJ2-2	.	TGTGCCAGCAGCTTACAACAGATGACCGGGGAGCTGTTTTTT	CASSLQQMTGELFF
.	TRBV7-9	TRBJ2-7	.	TGTGCCAGCAGCCATGACAGAGCTAACTACGAGCAGTACTTC	CASSHDRANYEQYF
.	TRBV9	TRBJ2-3	.	TGTGCCAGCAGCGTAGCGGTCCACAGCACAGATACGCAGTATTTT	CASSVAVHSTDTQYF
few	TRBV9	TRBJ1-4	.	TGTGCCAGCAGCGCTCAGGCCGTTGGTCCTAATGAAAAACTGTTTTTT	CASSAQAVGPNEKLFF
.	TRBV6-4	TRBJ2-3	TRBD2	TGTGCCAGCAGTCCCAGCGGGAGGGCCCCAGATACGCAGTATTTT	CASSPSGRAPDTQYF
.	TRBV6-5	TRBJ1-2	.	TGTGCCAGCAGGGCAGGTAGCGGTGGCTACACCTTC	CASRAGSGGYTF
.	TRBV6-5	TRBJ1-1	.	TGTGCCAGCAGTTACTTTATCGGGGGCACTGAAGCTTTCTTT	CASSYFIGGTEAFF
.	TRBV25-1	TRBJ1-6	TRBD1	TGTGCCAGCACCCTGGGACAGGGCAATTCACCCCTCCACTTT	CASTLGQGNSPLHF
.	TRBV30	TRBJ1-5	.	TGTGCCTGGAGTGAACAGGGCTACAACAATCAGCCCCAGCATTTT	CAWSEQGYNNQPQHF
.	TRBV19	TRBJ1-5	.	TGTGCCAGTAGCCCTGACAGGCGAGGGGCCCAGCATTTT	CASSPDRRGAQHF
.	TRBV6-4	TRBJ2-1	TRBD2	TGTGCCAGCAGCGGGTTAGCGGGAGGATACAATGAGCAGTTCTTC	CASSGLAGGYNEQFF
.	TRBV24-1	TRBJ1-1	.	TGTGCCACCAAACCCGGACGGGGAGGGACTGAAGCTTTCTTT	CATKPGRGGTEAFF
many	TRBV19	TRBJ2-3	.	TGTGCCAGTAGGGGGGCCGGGGATACGCAGTATTTT	CASRGAGDTQYF
.	TRBV6-6	TRBJ1-5	TRBD1	TGTGCCAGCAGTTACTCAGGGGGCTTTAGCAATCAGCCCCAGCATTTT	CASSYSGGFSNQPQHF
.	TRBV15	TRBJ1-1	TRBD1	TGTGCCACCAGCAACCACAGGGGGCGTAGAAACACTGAAGCTTTCTTT	CATSNHRGRRNTEAFF